The clone carrying this T cell receptor (beta chain) was seen ten or more times. Its antigen is as yet unknown. Individual cDNA molecules received unique molecular identifiers during library preparation. TCRdb fed the 5' RACE reads into MiXCR, producing one record per CDR3 protein. The table lists more than 70,000 distinct CDR3 sequences, approximately 14% of them singletons, with roughly an eighth in the top ten. The sample comes from a study of early T cells in non-severe SARS-CoV-2 infection. Looking at the study overall: Chains from this unsorted whole-blood bulk RNA could not be paired. Overall study results and limits: VDJdb matching favored anti-spike CD8 responses, missing private and CD4 specificities.

Germline-derived CDR1 and CDR2 are MRHNA and SNTAGT. This CDR3 is built from 13 residues. V was cut by 3 bases and J by 2 bases, with 7 bases left in between. This TCR was recovered from an adult who was a healthcare worker with PCR-confirmed SARS-CoV-2 infection or an uninfected control (not recorded which). This rearrangement joins TRBV6-4 to TRBJ2-5; maybe TRBD1 (5 bases). Sequences were obtained from whole blood. The CDR3 is CASSEQAQETQYF. The DNA for the CDR3 is TGTGCCAGCAGTGAACAGGCGCAAGAGACCCAGTACTTC.